What follows are 12 T cell receptor beta chains derived from one specimen sequenced in a study of blood T cells in healthy people across ages (dated by TCRdb to between 2014 and 2017). The library was made by 5' RACE. TCRdb lists the instrument as Illumina HiSeq 2500. A second about 7 to 12 cycle PCR used a sample-barcoded 5' primer and a J-beta primer mix. In-frame beta chains were kept once TCRdb had trimmed the public reads at Q25 with fastp and called clones with MiXCR. Identical CDR3 proteins give one entry, which carries the most common genes and DNA. The sample profile shows hundreds of thousands of distinct CDR3 sequences; roughly 34% of them were found once. 10% to 15% of the sample is in the top ten clones. Source material: blood. The receptors were gathered from a young man in good health.

Ten or more counts support this clonotype. V is TRBV20-1 and J is TRBJ2-7; TRBD1 might be the D (6 bases). Trimming shortened V by 6 bases and J by 5 bases, and 11 bases separated the two germline ends. The V gene's germline CDR1 is DFQATT and CDR2 SNEGSKA (reference sequence). This CDR3 is 11 amino acids long. The CDR3 loop reads CSAYTGNEQYF. The CDR3, as DNA: TGCAGTGCCTACACAGGGAACGAGCAGTACTTC.

This clonotype was counted between two and nine times. The chain joins TRBV11-2 to TRBJ2-5; TRBD1 aligns across 8 bases. Germline lookup yields CDR1 SGHAT and CDR2 FQNNGV. The J segment lost 5 bases and the V segment lost 3 bases, leaving 5 bases of the junction unmatched. This CDR3 comprises 14 residues. The CDR3 sequence is CASSLARGLETQYF. In nucleotides, the CDR3 is TGTGCCAGCAGCTTGGCCAGGGGGCTGGAGACCCAGTACTTC. The complete variable domain, with remaining parts taken from reference TRBV11-2 and TRBJ2-5, reads EAGVAQSPRYKIIEKRQSVAFWCNPISGHATLYWYQQILGQGPKLLIQFQNNGVVDDSQLPKDRFSAERLKGVDSTLKIQPAKLEDSAVYLCASSLARGLETQYFGPGTRLLVL.

This clonotype was counted at least ten times. The rearrangement joins TRBV5-1 to TRBJ1-6; D is perhaps TRBD1 (6 bases). The CDR3 loop spans 16 amino acids. Germline assignment: CDR1 SGHRS and CDR2 YFSETQ. V was cut by 3 bases and J by 10 bases, with 20 bases left in between. The DNA of the CDR3 is TGCGCCAGCAGCTATGGGGATACAGGGCCCTCCTCACCCCTCCACTTT. Amino acids: CASSYGDTGPSSPLHF.

Points on this clonotype: Likely a read error: the CDR3 ends without its conserved phenylalanine or tryptophan. The chain combines TRBV12-3 or TRBV12-4 with TRBJ2-1; TRBD1 matches at 8 bases. J gave up 9 bases and V 4 bases, and 11 bases lay outside the gene matches. The CDR3 extends over 15 amino acids. The DNA for the CDR3 is TGTGCCAGCAGTTCAAATACCCAGGGGGCCGGTGAGCAGTTCGTC. It codes for CASSSNTQGAGEQFV.

The chain recombines TRBV20-1 with TRBJ2-7; weak D call: TRBD1 (6 bases). The V end lost 6 bases, the J end lost 2 bases, and 17 bases lay between the germline ends. CDR1 and CDR2 from the germline V gene are DFQATT and SNEGSKA (reference sequence). The CDR3 runs to 14 residues. DNA of the CDR3: TGCAGTGCCGGACAGCCGAAGCGAACCTACGAGCAGTACTTC. This codes for CSAGQPKRTYEQYF.

The V gene is TRBV5-1, the J gene TRBJ2-3; 8 bases match TRBD2. Losses at the gene ends were 9 bases for V and 3 bases for J; bases not matched to a gene: 15. Germline V CDR1 and CDR2: SGHRS, YFSETQ. This CDR3 is 16 amino acids long. CDR3 sequence (DNA): TGCGCCACCCGGGAGGGGGTGCTAGCGGGTACAGATACGCAGTATTTT. Amino acid sequence: CATREGVLAGTDTQYF.

In this sample, this clonotype turned up a few times. V usage is TRBV30 and J usage is TRBJ2-5, with TRBD2 matching 9 bases. From germline, CDR1 is GTSNPN and CDR2 SVGIG (reference sequence). V was pared by 1 base and J by 4 bases, with 10 bases of the junction left unmatched. The CDR3 consists of 16 residues. Here the CDR3 reads CAWSGTGLAGSETQYF. As DNA, the CDR3 is TGTGCCTGGAGTGGCACGGGACTAGCAGGATCAGAGACCCAGTACTTC.

In its sample, this clonotype was seen a few times. The chain uses TRBV7-2 and TRBJ2-7, with D possibly being TRBD1 (6 bases). The CDR3 extends over 13 amino acids. Germline assignment: CDR1 SGHTA and CDR2 FQGNSA. Between the trimmed V and J ends, which lost 8 bases and 4 bases, there was a span of 15 bases. The CDR3 loop is CASFRAGEYEQYF. The CDR3 DNA sequence: TGTGCCAGCTTTAGGGCAGGGGAATACGAGCAGTACTTC.

The V gene is TRBV15, the J gene TRBJ2-1; TRBD2 might be the D (6 bases). V lost 0 bases and J lost 4, with 10 bases in between. Germline CDR1 LNHNV, CDR2 YYDKDF (reference sequence). The CDR3 is 15 residues long. For the CDR3, the DNA is TGTGCCACCAGCAGAGATTCCGGGGGTTACAATGAGCAGTTCTTC. Residues: CATSRDSGGYNEQFF. The variable domain in full, with the rest retrieved from reference TRBV15 and TRBJ2-1, is DAMVIQNPRYQVTQFGKPVTLSCSQTLNHNVMYWYQQKSSQAPKLLFHYYDKDFNNEADTPDNFQSRRPNTSFCFLDIRSPGLGDTAMYLCATSRDSGGYNEQFFGPGTRLTVL.

This clonotype was counted many times. This chain connects TRBV7-8 to TRBJ2-5; D gene uncertain. This CDR3 has 12 residues. V gave up 3 bases and J gave up 5 bases, with 7 bases separating them. Per germline, CDR1 SGHVS and CDR2 FQNEAQ. DNA for the CDR3: TGTGCCAGCAGCTTGACCAGGGAGACCCAGTACTTC. Translated: CASSLTRETQYF.

The chain uses TRBV7-2 and TRBJ2-3; 10 nucleotides match TRBD2. V lost 2 bases, J lost 6 bases, and 14 bases stayed unmatched. Germline V CDR1 and CDR2: SGHTA, FQGNSA. The CDR3 is 18 residues long. This chain's CDR3 is CASSLWASGGRRSDTQYF. Here the CDR3 DNA reads TGTGCCAGCAGCTTATGGGCTAGCGGGGGCCGACGGAGCGATACGCAGTATTTT.

This rearrangement joins TRBV5-1 to TRBJ2-3; 7 bases match TRBD1. This CDR3 has 15 amino acids. V lost 3 bases to trimming and J lost 0 bases; unmatched junction nucleotides: 4. Germline V gene data show CDR1 as SGHRS and CDR2 as YFSETQ. The CDR3 loop is CASSSDRASTDTQYF. CDR3 nucleotides: TGCGCCAGCAGCTCTGACAGGGCTAGCACAGATACGCAGTATTTT.